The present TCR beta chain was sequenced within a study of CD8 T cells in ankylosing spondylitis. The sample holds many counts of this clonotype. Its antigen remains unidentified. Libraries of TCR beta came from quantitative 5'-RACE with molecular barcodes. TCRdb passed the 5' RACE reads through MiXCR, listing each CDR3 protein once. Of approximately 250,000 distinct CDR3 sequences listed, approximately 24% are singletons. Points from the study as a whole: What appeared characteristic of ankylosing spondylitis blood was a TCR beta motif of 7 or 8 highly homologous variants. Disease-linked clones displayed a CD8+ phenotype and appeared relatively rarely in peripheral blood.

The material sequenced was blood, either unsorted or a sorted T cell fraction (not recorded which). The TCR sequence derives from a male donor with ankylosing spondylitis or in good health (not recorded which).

In DNA, the CDR3 is TGCGCCAGCAGCTTGCAGACAGGGATCTCCTACGAGCAGTACTTC. Amino acid sequence: CASSLQTGISYEQYF. The chain uses TRBV5-1 and TRBJ2-7; 7 bases fit TRBD1. This CDR3 comprises 15 residues. The germline V gene has CDR1 SGHRS and CDR2 YFSETQ. The trim removed 1 base at V and 0 bases at J, leaving 4 bases unmatched.